Listed below are T cell receptor beta chains from one sample, sequenced in a study of T cell changes during pregnancy in multiple sclerosis. Only in-frame clones appear in the TCRdb table, and some are missing; sequencing was by immunoSEQ multiplex PCR. The sample contains around 57,000 clones, about nine tenths of which appear only once. This material consisted of peripheral blood, taken in the third trimester of pregnancy. These receptors all come from a female donor in good health, enrolled as a control in a pregnancy study. Both conserved end residues are part of each CDR3. A D gene is named only where the DNA matches it firmly. Not all rows give a size; the values are once, few, many and, for expanded clones, a class.

J: TRBJ1-1
D: NA
V: TRBV7-9
size: NA
CDR3: CASSLAGGSVKAEAFF
DNA: TGTGCCAGCAGCTTAGCCGGGGGGTCAGTCAAGGCTGAAGCTTTCTTT

J: TRBJ1-1
D: NA
V: TRBV30
size: few
CDR3: CAWITNTEAFF
DNA: TGTGCCTGGATTACAAACACTGAAGCTTTCTTT

J: TRBJ1-3
D: NA
V: TRBV13
size: NA
CDR3: CASSPRRPHSGNTIYF
DNA: TGTGCCAGCAGCCCACGGAGGCCCCACTCTGGAAACACCATATATTTT

J: TRBJ2-3
D: TRBD2
V: TRBV7-2
size: NA
CDR3: CASSLRLAGGTDTQYF
DNA: TGTGCCAGCAGCCTTAGACTAGCGGGAGGCACAGATACGCAGTATTTT

J: TRBJ2-2
D: TRBD1
V: TRBV27
size: once
CDR3: CASGGTGVTGELFF
DNA: TGTGCCAGCGGGGGGACAGGGGTCACCGGGGAGCTGTTTTTT

J: TRBJ2-3
D: NA
V: TRBV7-2
size: NA
CDR3: CASSLGPAADTQYF
DNA: TGTGCCAGCAGCTTAGGGCCCGCTGCAGATACGCAGTATTTT

J: TRBJ2-7
D: NA
V: TRBV6-5
size: NA
CDR3: CASSYGQREAYGQYF
DNA: TGTGCCAGCAGTTACGGACAGCGAGAAGCCTACGGGCAGTACTTC

J: TRBJ1-1
D: NA
V: TRBV5-1
size: NA
CDR3: CASSLAGDMNTEAFF
DNA: TGCGCCAGCAGCTTGGCCGGGGATATGAACACTGAAGCTTTCTTT

J: TRBJ2-7
D: NA
V: TRBV5-1
size: NA
CDR3: CASSLGGEQYF
DNA: TGCGCCAGCAGCCTAGGGGGCGAGCAGTACTTC

J: TRBJ1-2
D: NA
V: TRBV5-4
size: NA
CDR3: CASSFPPQGEDGYTF
DNA: TGTGCCAGCAGCTTCCCCCCACAGGGAGAGGATGGCTACACCTTC

J: TRBJ1-5
D: NA
V: TRBV2
size: NA
CDR3: CASSAQVVSNQPQHF
DNA: TGTGCCAGCAGCGCACAGGTGGTTAGCAATCAGCCCCAGCATTTT

J: TRBJ2-2
D: NA
V: TRBV30
size: NA
CDR3: CAWSVGLAYTGELFF
DNA: TGTGCCTGGAGCGTAGGCCTAGCCTACACCGGGGAGCTGTTTTTT

J: TRBJ2-5
D: NA
V: TRBV18
size: NA
CDR3: CASSPPGWTYFGGETQYF
DNA: TGTGCCAGCTCACCACCGGGTTGGACCTACTTTGGGGGGGAGACCCAGTACTTC

J: TRBJ1-1
D: NA
V: TRBV7-9
size: NA
CDR3: CASSLDRTGQEAFF
DNA: TGTGCCAGCAGCTTAGACCGTACGGGACAAGAAGCTTTCTTT

J: TRBJ1-3
D: TRBD1
V: TRBV18
size: NA
CDR3: CASSPPGQLGNTIYF
DNA: TGTGCCAGCTCACCACCGGGACAGTTAGGAAACACCATATATTTT

J: TRBJ2-1
D: TRBD2
V: TRBV6-4
size: NA
CDR3: CASSDYPGLGYNEQFF
DNA: TGTGCCAGCAGTGACTACCCGGGACTAGGCTACAATGAGCAGTTCTTC

J: TRBJ1-3
D: NA
V: TRBV14
size: NA
CDR3: CASSQVAGNTIYF
DNA: TGTGCCAGCAGCCAAGTAGCTGGAAACACCATATATTTT

J: TRBJ2-1
D: TRBD2
V: TRBV7-6
size: NA
CDR3: CASSLRTSGSSYNEQFF
DNA: TGTGCCAGCAGCTTAAGGACTAGCGGGAGCTCCTACAATGAGCAGTTCTTC

J: TRBJ2-1
D: NA
V: TRBV7-2
size: NA
CDR3: CASSLKRTAYNEQFF
DNA: TGTGCCAGCAGCCTAAAGCGGACCGCCTACAATGAGCAGTTCTTC

J: TRBJ1-5
D: TRBD1
V: TRBV19
size: NA
CDR3: CASSIEGTGFGQPQHF
DNA: TGTGCCAGTAGTATAGAGGGGACAGGGTTTGGTCAGCCCCAGCATTTT

J: TRBJ2-3
D: TRBD2
V: TRBV14
size: NA
CDR3: CASSQFGGITDTQYF
DNA: TGTGCCAGCAGCCAATTCGGGGGGATAACGGATACGCAGTATTTT

J: TRBJ1-5
D: NA
V: TRBV19
size: NA
CDR3: CASSLDGTPEGQPQHF
DNA: TGTGCCAGTAGTCTAGACGGGACGCCGGAGGGGCAGCCCCAGCATTTT

J: TRBJ2-2
D: TRBD2
V: TRBV2
size: NA
CDR3: CASSTGLDSTGELFF
DNA: TGTGCCAGCAGTACGGGACTAGATTCCACCGGGGAGCTGTTTTTT

J: TRBJ2-3
D: TRBD1
V: TRBV19
size: once
CDR3: CASRGQGTDTQYF
DNA: TGTGCCAGTAGGGGACAGGGCACAGATACGCAGTATTTT

J: TRBJ2-5
D: TRBD2
V: TRBV5-1
size: NA
CDR3: CASSFPSGGDRETQYF
DNA: TGCGCCAGCAGCTTCCCTAGCGGGGGAGACAGAGAGACCCAGTACTTC

J: TRBJ2-1
D: NA
V: TRBV5-1
size: NA
CDR3: CASSTGGPPGLEQFF
DNA: TGCGCCAGCAGCACCGGAGGGCCCCCGGGCCTTGAGCAGTTCTTC

J: TRBJ1-1
D: NA
V: TRBV27
size: NA
CDR3: CASSLSGQNTEAFF
DNA: TGTGCCAGCAGTTTATCGGGGCAGAACACTGAAGCTTTCTTT

J: TRBJ2-7
D: NA
V: TRBV4-1
size: NA
CDR3: CASSQGWDGGNEQYF
DNA: TGCGCCAGCAGCCAAGGCTGGGACGGAGGGAACGAGCAGTACTTC

J: TRBJ2-2
D: TRBD1
V: TRBV7-8
size: NA
CDR3: CASSFGTGRTGELFF
DNA: TGTGCCAGCAGCTTCGGGACAGGGCGAACCGGGGAGCTGTTTTTT